The 26 T cell receptor beta chains given below trace back to one sample, sequenced in a study of CD8 T cells in Susac syndrome. When the RNA was reverse transcribed, random hexamers were used with an input of about 0.5 to 1 ug. In TCRdb, the immunoSEQ multiplex PCR reads were re-called with MiXCR into one record per CDR3 protein. The sample consists of under 200,000 distinct CDR3 sequences, approximately 96% of them appearing once. The sample consisted of CD4+ T cells from PBMCs. The receptors stem from a human donor with Susac syndrome.

The genes are TRBV7-2 and TRBJ1-1; a weak D match, TRBD1 (5 bases). Germline V CDR1 and CDR2: SGHTA, FQGNSA. V was clipped by 1 base and J by 4 bases, with 16 bases between them. The length of the CDR3 is 16 residues. The CDR3 protein is CASSLVGGDFGTEAFF. The CDR3 region has the DNA TGTGCCAGCAGCTTAGTTGGCGGGGACTTCGGCACTGAAGCTTTCTTT.

This chain joins TRBV21-1 and TRBJ1-2; the table's D gene call, TRBD1, was not cross checked with the DNA. TRBV21-1 is a documented pseudogene. CDR3 length: 12 amino acids. In DNA form, the CDR3 reads TGTGCCAGGGCAGGGGCTCCCTGTGGCTACACCTTC. It encodes CARAGAPCGYTF.

The CDR3 here is CASSITRSPLHF. DNA of the CDR3: TGTGCCAGTAGTATCACCCGTTCACCCCTCCACTTT. The V and J genes are TRBV19 and TRBJ1-6; no firm D call. The V end was cut by 3 bases, the J end by 9 bases, with 6 bases between. Per the germline V gene, CDR1 is LNHDA and CDR2 is SQIVND (reference sequence). The CDR3 has 12 amino acids.

V and J are TRBV7-9 and TRBJ1-1, with 11 bases lining up with TRBD1. CDR1 and CDR2 from the germline V gene are SEHNR and FQNEAQ (reference sequence). J lost 5 bases, V lost 7 bases, and 3 bases had no gene match. The CDR3 contains 13 residues. The CDR3 DNA follows: TGTGCCAGCATGGGACAGGGGGGAACTGAAGCTTTCTTT. This sequence encodes CASMGQGGTEAFF.

J is TRBJ2-7 and V is TRBV2; D not resolved. This CDR3 has 8 amino acids. The germline CDR1 and CDR2 sequences are SNHLY and FYNNEI. Deletions cut 10 bases from V and 5 bases from J, with 3 bases between. The CDR3 sequence is CAINEQYF. The DNA of the CDR3 is TGTGCCATTAACGAGCAGTACTTC.

The chain recombines TRBV20-1 with TRBJ1-1, with D tentatively TRBD1 (5 bases). This CDR3 is 14 amino acids long. Germline V lookup: CDR1 DFQATT, CDR2 SNEGSKA (reference sequence). V was trimmed by 5 bases and J by 0 bases, leaving 13 bases between them. The CDR3 DNA sequence: TGCAGTGCTGTGGGGGGGAGATTGAACACTGAAGCTTTCTTT. Residues: CSAVGGRLNTEAFF.

The V gene is TRBV9, the J gene TRBJ1-5; no reliable D call. Between the trimmed V and J ends, which lost 0 bases and 2 bases, there was a span of 9 bases. This CDR3 has 15 residues. Germline CDR1 and CDR2: SGDLS and YYNGEE. CDR3 coding DNA: TGTGCCAGCAGCGTAGGAGTGGTGGGCAATCAGCCCCAGCATTTT. As protein: CASSVGVVGNQPQHF.

The chain employs TRBV2 and TRBJ2-5; D is unclear. Germline lookup yields CDR1 SNHLY and CDR2 FYNNEI. The CDR3 runs to 16 residues. V was trimmed by 3 bases and J by 1 base, leaving 15 bases between them. The DNA for the CDR3 is TGTGCCAGCAGTGAGGTGTCTAGGATAATCCAAGAGACCCAGTACTTC. Amino acids: CASSEVSRIIQETQYF.

The chain employs TRBV27 and TRBJ1-1, with no clear D. The V gene lost 5 bases and the J gene lost 1 base, with 11 bases spanning the gap. The CDR3 covers 14 residues. Germline V gene data show CDR1 as MNHEY and CDR2 as SMNVEV (reference sequence). In DNA form, the CDR3 reads TGTGCCAGCAGTCCCCCCCGGGGGAACACTGAAGCTTTCTTT. As protein: CASSPPRGNTEAFF.

This chain links TRBV30 with TRBJ1-6; TRBD1 might be the D (6 bases). The germline V gene has CDR1 GTSNPN and CDR2 SVGIG (reference sequence). The CDR3 is 15 residues long. The V end lost 0 bases, the J end lost 9 bases, and 15 bases lay between the germline ends. CDR3 amino acids: CAWSVLGQGISPLHF. The CDR3 DNA sequence: TGTGCCTGGAGTGTACTGGGGCAGGGGATTTCACCCCTCCACTTT.

A single count supports this clonotype. This rearrangement joins TRBV11-3 to TRBJ2-2, with D possibly TRBD1 on 6 matching bases. The germline gives CDR1 SGHNT, CDR2 YENEEA. The CDR3 covers 12 residues. Trimming took off 6 bases at V and 7 bases at J, with 9 bases between the two ends. CDR3 sequence reads: CASRNRDGELFF. For the CDR3, the DNA is TGTGCCAGCAGAAACAGGGACGGGGAGCTGTTTTTT.

This chain joins TRBV3-1 and TRBJ1-1; tentative D call: TRBD1 (6 bases). V was trimmed by 6 bases and J by 8 bases, leaving 19 bases between them. Germline V lookup: CDR1 LGHDT, CDR2 YNNKEL (reference sequence). The CDR3 consists of 14 residues. The CDR3 sequence: CASRDGQIVGEAFF. The DNA of the CDR3 is TGTGCCAGCAGGGACGGACAGATCGTGGGGGAAGCTTTCTTT. Full variable domain (missing parts from reference TRBV3-1 and TRBJ1-1): DTAVSQTPKYLVTQMGNDKSIKCEQNLGHDTMYWYKQDSKKFLKIMFSYNNKELIINETVPNRFSPKSPDKAHLNLHINSLELGDSAVYFCASRDGQIVGEAFFGQGTRLTVV.

The DNA of the CDR3 is TGTGCCACCGCACAGGGGCACTACGAGCAGTACTTC. Encoded protein: CATAQGHYEQYF. The chain employs TRBV15 and TRBJ2-7; 7 positions agree with TRBD1. The CDR3 runs 12 residues. The germline V gene encodes CDR1 LNHNV and CDR2 YYDKDF (reference sequence). V shed 8 bases and J 3 bases; nucleotides not matched to a gene: 4. Drawing the rest from reference TRBV15 and TRBJ2-7, the complete variable domain is DAMVIQNPRYQVTQFGKPVTLSCSQTLNHNVMYWYQQKSSQAPKLLFHYYDKDFNNEADTPDNFQSRRPNTSFCFLDIRSPGLGDTAMYLCATAQGHYEQYFGPGTRLTVT.

The chain combines TRBV29-1 with TRBJ1-2; D gene uncertain. Per germline, CDR1 SQVTM and CDR2 ANQGSEA. Between the trimmed V and J ends, which lost 4 bases and 2 bases, there was a span of 8 bases. This CDR3 contains 12 residues. The CDR3 DNA sequence: TGCAGCGTTGTCGAGCCAAACTATGGCTACACCTTC. Protein product: CSVVEPNYGYTF.

The gene calls are TRBV28 and TRBJ2-5, with 7 positions matching TRBD1. Germline loops: CDR1 MDHEN, CDR2 SYDVKM. CDR3 length: 15 residues. J lost 5 bases, V lost 6 bases, and 12 bases had no gene match. CDR3 DNA sequence: TGTGCCAGCAGCAGCCTTAGGGGGCGAGGGGAGACCCAGTACTTC. Its protein product is CASSSLRGRGETQYF.

This chain joins TRBV2 and TRBJ2-7; TRBD2 might be the D (6 bases). V lost 6 bases and J lost 7, with 10 bases in between. The CDR3 runs to 11 residues. From germline, CDR1 is SNHLY and CDR2 FYNNEI. DNA for the CDR3: TGTGCCAGCAGACTAGCTATTGAGCAGTACTTC. Residues: CASRLAIEQYF.

The V gene is TRBV19, the J gene TRBJ1-2; D uncertain. Trimming removed 8 bases at V and 4 bases at J, with 8 bases between. From germline, CDR1 is LNHDA and CDR2 SQIVND (reference sequence). The CDR3 is 11 residues long. The CDR3 bases are TGTGCCAGTTACACTCCCTATGGCTACACCTTC. Its protein product is CASYTPYGYTF.

This clonotype was seen only once. The V gene is TRBV25-1, the J gene TRBJ1-4; D call uncertain. Per germline, CDR1 MGHDK and CDR2 SYGVNS. The ends were cut back, 1 base at V and 3 bases at J, with 6 bases in the middle. CDR3 length: 14 residues. In nucleotides, the CDR3 is TGTGCCAGCAGTGAATTTGGAGCTAATGAAAAACTGTTTTTT. Encoded protein: CASSEFGANEKLFF.

The rearrangement joins TRBV7-2 to TRBJ2-5, with 8 bases matching TRBD1. J gave up 6 bases and V 0 bases, and 3 bases lay outside the gene matches. Per germline, CDR1 SGHTA and CDR2 FQGNSA. The CDR3 sequence is 14 residues long. The CDR3 here is CASSLAGQGQTQYF. In nucleotides, the CDR3 is TGTGCCAGCAGCTTAGCCGGACAGGGACAGACCCAGTACTTC.

The chain employs TRBV2 and TRBJ1-5; D is unresolved. V dropped 6 bases and J dropped 4 bases, with 10 bases sitting between them. The CDR3 is 13 amino acids. Germline V gives CDR1 SNHLY, CDR2 FYNNEI. The CDR3 reads CASRDDYNQPQHF. In DNA, the CDR3 is TGTGCCAGCAGAGACGACTATAATCAGCCCCAGCATTTT. The complete variable domain, with remaining parts taken from reference TRBV2 and TRBJ1-5, reads EPEVTQTPSHQVTQMGQEVILRCVPISNHLYFYWYRQILGQKVEFLVSFYNNEISEKSEIFDDQFSVERPDGSNFTLKIRSTKLEDSAMYFCASRDDYNQPQHFGDGTRLSIL.

The CDR3: CASSPIATNYGYTF. CDR3 in DNA: TGTGCCAGCTCACCCATTGCAACCAACTATGGCTACACCTTC. The J gene is TRBJ1-2, the V gene TRBV18; D is unresolved. The germline V and J ends were trimmed by 3 bases and 2 bases, with 10 bases remaining between them. The length of the CDR3 is 14 residues. CDR1 and CDR2 from the germline V gene are KGHSH and LQKENI.

This chain uses TRBV6-6 with TRBJ1-1; TRBD1 is a possible D gene (6 bases). Germline V CDR1 and CDR2: MNHNY, SVGAGI (reference sequence). The V end lost 0 bases, the J end lost 3 bases, and 14 bases lay between the germline ends. This CDR3 has 16 amino acids. Here the CDR3 reads CASSYSRGALDTEAFF. In nucleotides, the CDR3 is TGTGCCAGCAGTTACTCCCGGGGGGCCTTAGACACTGAAGCTTTCTTT.

This clonotype has just a few counts. The chain carries TRBV6-2 or TRBV6-3 and TRBJ2-3; D gene uncertain. V lost 8 bases and J 6 bases, leaving 6 bases between the germline ends. This CDR3 comprises 10 residues. Germline CDR1 is MNHEY and CDR2 is SVGEGT. In DNA form, the CDR3 reads TGTGCCAGCGGTCGGGATACGCAGTATTTT. This sequence encodes CASGRDTQYF.

This chain links TRBV4-1 with TRBJ2-7; TRBD2 agrees at 10 bases. The CDR3 consists of 16 residues. V lost 3 bases, J lost 2 bases, and 7 bases stayed unmatched. CDR1 and CDR2 (germline): MGHRA, YSYEKL. The CDR3 loop reads CASSQAASGGPYEQYF. The CDR3 DNA is TGCGCCAGCAGCCAGGCGGCTAGCGGGGGCCCCTACGAGCAGTACTTC.

This chain connects TRBV7-8 to TRBJ2-5; 10 positions agree with TRBD2. CDR1 is SGHVS, CDR2 FQNEAQ, per germline. V dropped 1 base and J dropped 4; count of bases not matched to a gene: 3. The CDR3 sequence is 15 residues long. This chain's CDR3 is CASSLVVAGGETQYF. The DNA of the CDR3 is TGTGCCAGCAGCTTAGTGGTAGCGGGGGGAGAGACCCAGTACTTC.

The chain joins TRBV29-1 to TRBJ2-1; D is undetermined. The V gene's germline CDR1 is SQVTM and CDR2 ANQGSEA. The CDR3 runs 12 residues. V gave up 0 bases and J gave up 4 bases, with 4 bases separating them. The CDR3 DNA reads TGCAGCGTTGAAGATGGGTACAATGAGCAGTTCTTC. Translation: CSVEDGYNEQFF.